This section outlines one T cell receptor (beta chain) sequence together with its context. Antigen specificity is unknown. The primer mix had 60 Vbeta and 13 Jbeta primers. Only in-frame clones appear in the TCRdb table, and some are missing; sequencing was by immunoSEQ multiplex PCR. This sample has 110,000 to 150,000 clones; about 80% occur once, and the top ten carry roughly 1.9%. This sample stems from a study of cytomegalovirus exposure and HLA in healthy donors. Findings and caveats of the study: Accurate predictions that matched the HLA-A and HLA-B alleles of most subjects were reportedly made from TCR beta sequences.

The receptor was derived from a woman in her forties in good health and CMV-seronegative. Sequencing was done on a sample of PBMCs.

The CDR3 protein is CASSLMSGGRGTYEQYF. CDR3 DNA: TGTGCCAGCAGCTTAATGTCGGGCGGGAGAGGAACTTACGAGCAGTACTTC. This chain links TRBV7-3 with TRBJ2-7; 7 bases are shared with TRBD2. Germline CDR1 reads SGHTA; CDR2 reads FQGTGA. This CDR3 has 17 amino acids. V lost 1 base and J lost 4; bases outside the gene matches: 13.